These 13 T cell receptor beta chains were all obtained from the same sample, sequenced in a study of cytomegalovirus exposure and HLA in healthy donors. TCRdb's table, derived via immunoSEQ multiplex PCR, lists solely in-frame clones and lacks some. Of some 170,000 clones in the sample, 86% were seen once. Specimen: PBMCs. The receptors shown here come from a woman younger than 45 in good health and CMV-seronegative.

The chain uses TRBV2 and TRBJ2-1; 8 nucleotides align to TRBD1. Per germline, CDR1 SNHLY and CDR2 FYNNEI. The CDR3 totals 14 residues. After removal of 7 bases from V and 7 bases from J, the junction contained 9 bases not matched to a gene. In nucleotides, the CDR3 is TGTGCCAGCACCTTCGTGACAGGGGATAATGAGCAGTTCTTC. This gives the protein CASTFVTGDNEQFF.

This chain links TRBV6-5 with TRBJ1-1, with D possibly TRBD1 on 5 matching bases. Germline CDR1 is MNHEY and CDR2 is SVGAGI. Deletions cut 5 bases from V and 3 bases from J, with 16 bases between. The CDR3 is made up of 15 amino acids. Here the CDR3 DNA reads TGTGCCAGCAGTCGATCACAGGATGGGTACACTGAAGCTTTCTTT. Its protein product is CASSRSQDGYTEAFF.

This CDR3 reads CASSPLGLGDEQYF. The CDR3 bases are TGTGCCAGCTCACCACTAGGTCTTGGCGACGAGCAGTACTTC. V and J are TRBV18 and TRBJ2-7; D remains ambiguous. The V end lost 1 base, the J end lost 5 bases, and 12 bases lay between the germline ends. The CDR3 consists of 14 residues. The germline gives CDR1 KGHSH, CDR2 LQKENI.

The gene calls are TRBV19 and TRBJ1-5; 8 bases match TRBD1. V lost 6 bases and J lost 6; bases outside the gene matches: 7. The CDR3 is 14 residues long. The germline gives CDR1 LNHDA, CDR2 SQIVND (reference sequence). The CDR3 is CASRNDRGRQPQHF. CDR3 nucleotide sequence: TGTGCCAGTAGGAACGACAGGGGACGTCAGCCCCAGCATTTT.

This clone showed up just once. The chain links TRBV7-9 to TRBJ1-6; the D gene is possibly TRBD1 (6 bases). Germline lookup yields CDR1 SEHNR and CDR2 FQNEAQ (reference sequence). V was trimmed by 7 bases and J by 7 bases, leaving 17 bases between them. The CDR3 has 15 residues. The CDR3 bases are TGTGCCAGCAATGGGGGGGGCAGTGAGAATTCACCCCTCCACTTT. It is translated as CASNGGGSENSPLHF.

The chain employs TRBV4-2 and TRBJ1-1; D possibly corresponds to TRBD1 (5 bases). The V and J ends lost 0 bases and 0 bases respectively, with 11 bases between them. This CDR3 has 16 residues. Germline CDR1 LGHNA, CDR2 YNFKEQ. The CDR3 region is CASSQEAMGVNTEAFF. The CDR3 region has the DNA TGTGCCAGCAGCCAAGAGGCCATGGGGGTGAACACTGAAGCTTTCTTT.

This sequence joins TRBV2 and TRBJ1-1; 9 nucleotides match TRBD1. CDR3 size: 15 residues. V lost 7 bases, J lost 4 bases, and 10 bases stayed unmatched. The germline V gene encodes CDR1 SNHLY and CDR2 FYNNEI. The CDR3 DNA follows: TGTGCCAGCAAAGGACAGGGGAAAAGGAGCACTGAAGCTTTCTTT. This gives the protein CASKGQGKRSTEAFF.

The chain has TRBV7-9 and TRBJ1-1; D is perhaps TRBD1 (5 bases). The CDR3 runs to 15 residues. Germline CDR1 reads SEHNR; CDR2 reads FQNEAQ (reference sequence). The V end lost 8 bases, the J end lost 0 bases, and 16 bases lay between the germline ends. CDR3 sequence: CASLVGGSVNTEAFF. The CDR3 bases are TGTGCCAGCCTGGTCGGGGGGAGTGTGAACACTGAAGCTTTCTTT.

J is TRBJ1-6 and V is TRBV7-3; no firm D call. Trimming took 2 bases from V and 10 from J, leaving 12 bases between them. Looked up from germline, CDR1 is SGHTA and CDR2 is FQGTGA. The CDR3 loop spans 14 amino acids. In DNA, the CDR3 is TGTGCCAGCAGCTTATTGGGTAGATTGTCACCCCTCCACTTT. It is translated as CASSLLGRLSPLHF.

This chain joins TRBV11-2 and TRBJ1-1; D is undetermined. Germline lookup yields CDR1 SGHAT and CDR2 FQNNGV. There are 14 residues in the CDR3. Trimming cost V 1 base and J 2 bases, with 8 bases left between them. The CDR3, as DNA: TGTGCCAGCAGCTTAGGGAGTGCAAACACTGAAGCTTTCTTT. Protein: CASSLGSANTEAFF.

V gene TRBV28 combines with J gene TRBJ2-6; D gene uncertain. CDR3 length equals 18 residues. V lost 1 base and J 2 bases, leaving 15 bases between the germline ends. Germline lookup yields CDR1 MDHEN and CDR2 SYDVKM. This CDR3 is CASSLSRIAPAGANVLTF. In nucleotides, the CDR3 is TGTGCCAGCAGTTTATCCCGGATTGCCCCCGCTGGGGCCAACGTCCTGACTTTC.

This sequence joins TRBV6-1 and TRBJ2-5, with 12 bases identical to TRBD2. Germline V gene data show CDR1 as MNHNS and CDR2 as SASEGT. Unmatched junction bases numbered 6, after V lost 4 bases and J lost 9 bases. The CDR3 covers 14 residues. The CDR3 sequence is CASSGTSGVGSQYF. DNA for the CDR3: TGTGCCAGCAGTGGGACTAGCGGGGTCGGGTCCCAGTACTTC.

The chain carries TRBV6-5 and TRBJ1-1; tentatively, D is TRBD1 (6 bases). CDR1 and CDR2 from the germline V gene are MNHEY and SVGAGI. The CDR3 is made up of 15 amino acids. With 5 bases removed from V and 0 bases from J, the gap between germline ends came to 13 bases. CDR3 DNA: TGTGCCAGCAGTAACTACAGGGAAATGAACACTGAAGCTTTCTTT. Translation gives CASSNYREMNTEAFF.